This TCR beta chain was obtained from a study of cytomegalovirus exposure and HLA in healthy donors (dated by TCRdb to 2017 to 2019). Study-level background: In an earlier analysis of some 550 of the donors, around 290 Gb of sequence data and approximately 120 million unique TCR beta sequences from some 170 million T cells were reported. A later analysis re-analyzed previously published TCR beta repertoires from 666 donors and added high-resolution HLA genotyping to study TCR occurrence patterns. Genome-wide SNP genotypes for about 65% of the 666 donors were used in a later genetic analysis, which treated that subset as a discovery cohort. Both class I and class II loci were covered by HLA typing, at four-digit resolution. The study was designed to test whether signatures of past pathogen exposure could be identified by cataloging public T cell receptors. In addition to the first cohort of about 650 subjects, a separate validation cohort of 130 or so different subjects was used. The study used immunosequencing to profile the T cell repertoires of more than 650 subjects and linked those repertoires to cytomegalovirus serostatus. Every repertoire in the discovery cohort had been generated on one and the same sequencing platform. Typing coverage differed by locus: A, B, C, DRB1 and DQB1 were typed in about 629-630 donors, DQA1 in around 500, DPA1 in some 600, and DPB1 in 400 to 490. Rather than using new phenotypic data, the later analysis identified candidate immune exposures from TCR beta sequences and from how often those sequences occurred across donors. In an earlier analysis of 587 of the donors, high-throughput TCR beta sequencing was used to judge whether each TCR beta V gene segment behaved as functional or pseudogenic. Of the roughly 410 genotyped donors, roughly 76% were placed in the genetic ancestry cluster associated with self-reported Caucasian donors. The study combined high-throughput TCR immunosequencing, statistical association of individual TCRs with disease status, and machine learning to predict cytomegalovirus infection status. An early release that covered fewer than 800 HLA-typed donors contained around 300 gigabases of sequencing data and tens of millions of unique TCR sequences. Across under 500 genotyped donors of the cohort, an average of approximately 220,000 unique TCR beta nucleotide sequences per donor were sequenced, and 15% to 20% of those sequences were non-productive. Donor age, sex, ethnicity and CMV serostatus were compiled together with the repertoire data. Because of strong linkage in the cohort, five DR-DQ haplotypes were treated as single units for association and clustering.

In regard to this clone: Its antigen specificity is not known. Within one base of it there is no much larger clone, and no base qualities were kept.

The research as a whole found: Approximately 18 rarely observed V segments, including chromosome 9 orphons, were excluded from the earlier analysis of about 610 of the donors because counts were too low. According to a later analysis, most CMV-associated TCR beta chains appeared to be HLA-restricted, and the HLA associations seemed to be driven largely by CMV exposure. When HLA alleles, especially DR and DQ, strongly co-occurred, attributing TCR associations to individual alleles was difficult. According to the authors, the approach could potentially be generalized to other disease states and immunological phenotypes. In a later analysis, the rate of TCR association differed among HLA loci, with DRB1 alleles having the most associated TCRs and HLA-C alleles having the fewest. Across donors, most TCR sequences were observed very rarely, whereas some public TCRs were present in many individuals. A further reported finding was that TCR beta sequences accurately predicted the HLA-A and HLA-B alleles for most subjects in the first cohort. A cluster of highly shared sequence variants was judged likely to represent a technical artifact of the sequencing pipeline. In the study, roughly 160 TCR beta chains were listed as associated with cytomegalovirus. For the cohort, immune exposure information was limited to CMV serostatus. Specific HLA alleles were associated with roughly 16,000 TCR beta sequences at a false discovery rate of 0.05 in a later analysis. Because HLA typing was missing for some donors at each locus, association tests included only the typed subset. Sequencing depth was assumed to be roughly uniform across donors in the presence/absence analyses, though that assumption may not hold. A few of the identified cytomegalovirus-associated TCR beta chains were confirmed in vitro to be specific for cytomegalovirus antigens. Linkage disequilibrium might explain the correlated functional status among segregating V segments, but an unknown experimental factor could not be excluded. An association between a missense DCLRE1C variant and V-gene and J-gene trimming of TCR beta chains was found in a later genetic analysis and replicated in an independent cohort. The 87-base-pair reads could not distinguish some IMGT-functional V segments, including TRBV6-2 and TRBV6-3, so those segments were excluded. Several of the top co-occurrence clusters appeared to be linked to parvovirus B19, influenza, CMV and Epstein-Barr virus, according to a later analysis. According to a later genetic analysis, donors in an Asian-associated ancestry cluster had fewer N-insertions in productive TCRs than the approximately 700-donor mean. Compared with equally common non-associated chains, HLA-associated TCR beta chains in a later analysis were more clonally expanded and had lower generation probabilities. This cohort had only TCR beta chains sequenced, and the lack of alpha or paired-chain data limited which features could be detected. Cytomegalovirus status was reported to be diagnosed by the classifier with high specificity and sensitivity in both the original and validation cohorts. In an earlier analysis of around 600 of the donors, most TCR beta V segments appeared in productive rearrangements about 87% or about 30% of the time, broadly matching IMGT annotations.

The library was built by means of the immunoSEQ multiplex PCR assay. For the multiplex PCR, a mixture combining 60 forward primers for TCR Vbeta segments and 13 reverse primers for TCR Jbeta segments was used. A multiplex PCR assay on genomic DNA amplified the CDR3 region of rearranged TCR beta genes. On the Illumina HiSeq System, the amplified TCR beta libraries were sequenced as 87-base-pair reads. On the study's bioinformatics: A later analysis counted about 80 million unique TCR beta chains across the 700 or so repertoires, and 9 million to 14 million of these chains were shared by at least two donors. Raw reads were error-corrected and collapsed into unique sequences by a nearest-neighbor algorithm in which closely related sequences were merged to remove PCR and sequencing errors. V, D and J gene segments were assigned by aligning CDR3 sequences to IMGT reference sequences. For a sequence to be retained, a match of at least six nucleotides to both a V gene segment and a J gene segment was required. Rearrangements were classified as productive when the CDR3 lacked stop codons and remained in frame with V and J, and all other rearrangements were classified as non-productive. CDR3 was defined by IMGT convention, running from the second conserved V-encoded cysteine to the conserved J-encoded phenylalanine. The earlier analysis of roughly 590 of the donors excluded any sequence lacking an unambiguous match to a single V gene segment. In an earlier analysis of approximately 610 of the donors, V segments were called functional above 56.7% productive rearrangements and were called segregating when the between-donor standard deviation exceeded 5%. A statistical classification framework was built to diagnose cytomegalovirus status from the catalog of TCR beta chain sequences. V and J gene assignment, in a later analysis, came from comparing TCR nucleotide sequences with IMGT/GENE-DB human TR gene sequences. Using the TCRdist pipeline, a later analysis assigned CDR3 sequences along with most-parsimonious VDJ recombination scenarios. In a later analysis, every TCR beta chain was defined by the combination of its CDR3 amino acid sequence and its V-gene family, and reads without a unique V-gene family were dropped. As a way to deal with suspected cross-contamination and a sequencing artifact, a later analysis dropped under 600 nucleotide sequences that were highly shared and had low generation probability. For each public chain, a later analysis derived a clonal expansion index from normalized ranks of inferred template counts within each repertoire. In a later analysis, generation probabilities were computed with a VDJ recombination model fitted to out-of-frame rearrangements, and the resulting probabilities were checked against IGoR. In a later analysis, hypergeometric tests were used to score TCR-TCR, TCR-HLA and TCR-CMV co-occurrence, with a repertoire-size bias correction applied to TCR pairs. A later analysis estimated false discovery rates by permuting HLA or CMV assignments 20 times. In a later analysis, co-occurring TCRs were grouped using DBSCAN, with TCRdist sequence similarity added in when clustering inside HLA-allele-positive subsets. Repertoires with fewer than 30,000 or more than 120,000 public chains, plus five repertoires with anomalous nucleotide sharing, were excluded from co-occurrence clustering. In TCRdb, the immuneACCESS table is reduced to in-frame sequences with V and J assigned. These tables do not hold every clone; where another copy was compared, an unresolved V gene accounts for under half, and the others remain unexplained. That table furnishes V, J and clone size, whereas the DNA furnished D and trimming. This sample holds 90,000 to 120,000 clones; more than 75% were observed only once. Approximately 1.7% of the sample is held by the ten biggest clonotypes.

The cohort was made up of 650 to 700 healthy bone marrow donors. At the time of sampling, all cohort members were nominally healthy, though unrecorded immune exposures were likely present. The donor tested CMV seronegative, placing the donor among the 350 to 400 seronegative members of the cohort. A peripheral blood sample was collected from each donor, and TCR beta sequencing was performed on peripheral blood mononuclear cells. Genomic DNA extraction from the blood cell samples was performed with the Qiagen DNeasy Blood Extraction Kit. CDR3 length: 14 amino acids, cysteine to phenylalanine. Just CDR3 DNA is preserved here, 42 bases in frame from base 1. The germline V gene yields MDHEN for CDR1 and SYDVKM for CDR2. The germline V and J ends show losses of 1 base and 10 bases respectively, and no gene match explains 7 bases of the junction.

The specimen was PBMCs. The chain is encoded by TRBV28 joined to TRBJ1-1, with 9 middle bases fitting TRBD1. This sequence was found in a woman between 40 and 55 years old in good health and CMV-seronegative. The DNA sequence is TGTGCCAGCAGTTTATTCACACAGGGGGCCGGAGCTTTCTTT. It encodes CASSLFTQGAGAFF.